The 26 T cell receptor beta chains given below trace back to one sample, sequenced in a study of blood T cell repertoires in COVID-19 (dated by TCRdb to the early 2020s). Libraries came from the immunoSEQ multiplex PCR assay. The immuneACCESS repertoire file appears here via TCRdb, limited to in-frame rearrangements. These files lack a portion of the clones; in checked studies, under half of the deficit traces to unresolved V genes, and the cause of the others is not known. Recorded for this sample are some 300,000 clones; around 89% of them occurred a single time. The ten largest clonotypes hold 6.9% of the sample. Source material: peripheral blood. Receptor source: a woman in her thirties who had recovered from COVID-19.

The CDR3 DNA reads as TGTGCCAGCAGCCAACCAACTGTGTCTCCATACAATGAGCAGTTCTTC. It specifies CASSQPTVSPYNEQFF. The chain combines TRBV4-2 with TRBJ2-1; D is undetermined. CDR3 length: 16 residues. Germline V gene data show CDR1 as LGHNA and CDR2 as YNFKEQ. V lost 2 bases, J lost 4 bases, and 15 bases lay in between.

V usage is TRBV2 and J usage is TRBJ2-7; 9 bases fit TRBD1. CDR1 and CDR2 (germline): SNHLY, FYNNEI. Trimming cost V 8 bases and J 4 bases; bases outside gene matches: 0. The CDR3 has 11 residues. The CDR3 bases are TGTGCCAGCGACAGGGGGTACGAGCAGTACTTC. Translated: CASDRGYEQYF.

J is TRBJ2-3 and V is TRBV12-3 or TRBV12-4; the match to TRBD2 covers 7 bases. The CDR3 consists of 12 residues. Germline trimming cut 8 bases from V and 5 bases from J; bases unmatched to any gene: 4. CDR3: CASRGDIDTQYF. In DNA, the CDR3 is TGTGCCAGCCGGGGGGATATAGATACGCAGTATTTT.

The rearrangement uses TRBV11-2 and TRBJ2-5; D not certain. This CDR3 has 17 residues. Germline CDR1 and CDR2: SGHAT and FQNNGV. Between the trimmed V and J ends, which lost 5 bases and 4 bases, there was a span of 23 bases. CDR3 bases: TGTGCCAGCAGCCCCCGACGGCTCACTCTAGAGGCAGAGACCCAGTACTTC. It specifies CASSPRRLTLEAETQYF.

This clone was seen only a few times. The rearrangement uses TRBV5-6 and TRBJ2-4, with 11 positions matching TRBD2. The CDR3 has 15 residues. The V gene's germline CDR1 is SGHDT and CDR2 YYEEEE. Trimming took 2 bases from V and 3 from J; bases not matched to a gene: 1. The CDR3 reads CASSLLAGDKNIQYF. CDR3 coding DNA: TGTGCCAGCAGCTTACTAGCGGGGGACAAAAACATTCAGTACTTC.

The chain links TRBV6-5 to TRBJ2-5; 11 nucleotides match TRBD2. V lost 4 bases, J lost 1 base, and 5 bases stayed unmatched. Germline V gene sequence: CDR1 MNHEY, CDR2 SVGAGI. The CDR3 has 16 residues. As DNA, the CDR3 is TGTGCCAGCAGTTGGGGACTAGCGGACATCCAAGAGACCCAGTACTTC. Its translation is CASSWGLADIQETQYF.

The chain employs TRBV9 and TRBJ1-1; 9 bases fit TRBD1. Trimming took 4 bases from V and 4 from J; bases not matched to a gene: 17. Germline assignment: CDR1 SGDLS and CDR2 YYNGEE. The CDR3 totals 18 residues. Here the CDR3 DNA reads TGTGCCAGCAGCCTTCATCGAGGGGACAGGGAATGGGGCACTGAAGCTTTCTTT. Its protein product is CASSLHRGDREWGTEAFF. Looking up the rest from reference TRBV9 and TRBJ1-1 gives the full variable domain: DSGVTQTPKHLITATGQRVTLRCSPRSGDLSVYWYQQSLDQGLQFLIQYYNGEERAKGNILERFSAQQFPDLHSELNLSSLELGDSALYFCASSLHRGDREWGTEAFFGQGTRLTVV.

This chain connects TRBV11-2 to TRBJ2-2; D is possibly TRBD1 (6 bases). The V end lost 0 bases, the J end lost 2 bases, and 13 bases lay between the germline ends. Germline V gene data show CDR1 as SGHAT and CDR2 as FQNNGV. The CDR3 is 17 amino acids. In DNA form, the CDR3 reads TGTGCCAGCAGCTTAGATCCACAGGGAGTCAACACCGGGGAGCTGTTTTTT. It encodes CASSLDPQGVNTGELFF. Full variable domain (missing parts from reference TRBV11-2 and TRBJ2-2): EAGVAQSPRYKIIEKRQSVAFWCNPISGHATLYWYQQILGQGPKLLIQFQNNGVVDDSQLPKDRFSAERLKGVDSTLKIQPAKLEDSAVYLCASSLDPQGVNTGELFFGEGSRLTVL.

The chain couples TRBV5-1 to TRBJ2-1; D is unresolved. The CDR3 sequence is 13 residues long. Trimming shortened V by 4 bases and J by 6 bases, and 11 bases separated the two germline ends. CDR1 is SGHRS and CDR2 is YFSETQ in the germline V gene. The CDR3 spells CASSVTLGNEQFF. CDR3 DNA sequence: TGCGCCAGCAGCGTCACTCTAGGCAATGAGCAGTTCTTC.

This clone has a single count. In DNA, the CDR3 is TGTGCCACCACCCGACAGCCGAGCTCTGGAAACACCATATATTTT. Its protein is CATTRQPSSGNTIYF. The chain carries TRBV15 and TRBJ1-3; tentative D call: TRBD1 (5 bases). The CDR3 is made up of 15 amino acids. V lost 7 bases and J lost 0, with 13 bases in between. Germline CDR1 and CDR2: LNHNV and YYDKDF (reference sequence).

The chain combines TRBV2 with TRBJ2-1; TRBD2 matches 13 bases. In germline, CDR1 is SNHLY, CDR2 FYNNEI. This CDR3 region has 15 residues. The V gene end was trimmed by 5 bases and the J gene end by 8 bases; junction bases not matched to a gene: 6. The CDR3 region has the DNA TGTGCCAGCAGTCGGACTAGCGGGGGTAGGGATGAGCAGTTCTTC. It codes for CASSRTSGGRDEQFF.

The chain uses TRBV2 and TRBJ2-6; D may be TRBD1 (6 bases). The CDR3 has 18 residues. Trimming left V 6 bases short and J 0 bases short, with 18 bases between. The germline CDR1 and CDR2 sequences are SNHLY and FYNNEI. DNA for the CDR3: TGTGCCAGCAGGGATCCGGGACAAGGGTCCTCTGGGGCCAACGTCCTGACTTTC. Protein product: CASRDPGQGSSGANVLTF.

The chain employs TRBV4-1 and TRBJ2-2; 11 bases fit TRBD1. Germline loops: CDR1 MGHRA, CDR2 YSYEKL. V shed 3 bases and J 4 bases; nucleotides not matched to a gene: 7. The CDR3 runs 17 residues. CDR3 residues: CASSHGQGAGGTGELFF. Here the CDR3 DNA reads TGCGCCAGCAGCCATGGACAGGGGGCCGGCGGCACCGGGGAGCTGTTTTTT.

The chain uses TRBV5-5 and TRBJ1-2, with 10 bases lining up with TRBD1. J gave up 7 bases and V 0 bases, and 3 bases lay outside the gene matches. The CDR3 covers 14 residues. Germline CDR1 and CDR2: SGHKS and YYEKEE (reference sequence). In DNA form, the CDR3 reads TGTGCCAGCAGCTTGGAGGACAGGGGGGCTGGCTACACCTTC. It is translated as CASSLEDRGAGYTF.

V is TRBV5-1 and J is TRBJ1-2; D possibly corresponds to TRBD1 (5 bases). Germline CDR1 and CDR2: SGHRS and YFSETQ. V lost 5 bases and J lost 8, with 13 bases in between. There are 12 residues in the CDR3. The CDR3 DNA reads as TGCGCCAGCAGTCACGACAGAGACGGCTACACCTTC. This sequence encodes CASSHDRDGYTF.

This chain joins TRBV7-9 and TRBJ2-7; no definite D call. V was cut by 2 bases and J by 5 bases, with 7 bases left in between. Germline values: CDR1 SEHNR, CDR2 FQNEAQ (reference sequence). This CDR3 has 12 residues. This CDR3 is CASSLSADEQYF. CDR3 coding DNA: TGTGCCAGCAGCTTATCCGCGGACGAGCAGTACTTC.

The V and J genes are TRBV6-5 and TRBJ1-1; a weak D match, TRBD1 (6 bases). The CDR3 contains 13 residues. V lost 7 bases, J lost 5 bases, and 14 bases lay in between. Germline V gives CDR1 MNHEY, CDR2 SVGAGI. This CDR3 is CASTEGVKTEAFF. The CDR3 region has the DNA TGTGCCAGCACCGAGGGGGTTAAGACTGAAGCTTTCTTT.

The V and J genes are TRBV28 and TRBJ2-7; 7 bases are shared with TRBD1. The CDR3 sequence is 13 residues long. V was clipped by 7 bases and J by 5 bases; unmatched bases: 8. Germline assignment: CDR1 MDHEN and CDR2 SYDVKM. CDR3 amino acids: CASTGQVLNEQYF. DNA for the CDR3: TGTGCCAGCACCGGACAGGTCCTAAACGAGCAGTACTTC.

The CDR3 coding sequence is TGTGCCAGCAGCTTACAGGGAAGCTCCTACGAGCAGTACTTC. Protein sequence: CASSLQGSSYEQYF. The gene calls are TRBV7-9 and TRBJ2-7; maybe TRBD1 (5 bases). V shed 2 bases and J shed 0 bases, with 8 bases lying between them. Germline loops: CDR1 SEHNR, CDR2 FQNEAQ (reference sequence). This CDR3 comprises 14 residues. Full variable domain (rest looked up from reference TRBV7-9 and TRBJ2-7): DTGVSQNPRHKITKRGQNVTFRCDPISEHNRLYWYRQTLGQGPEFLTYFQNEAQLEKSRLLSDRFSAERPKGSFSTLEIQRTEQGDSAMYLCASSLQGSSYEQYFGPGTRLTVT.

CDR3 amino acids: CASSLWTGGQYF. DNA of the CDR3: TGTGCCAGCAGCCTATGGACGGGGGGCCAGTACTTC. The genes are TRBV3-1 (or the pseudogene TRBV3-2) and TRBJ2-5, with TRBD2 matching over 7 bases. Germline values: CDR1 LGHDT, CDR2 YNNKEL (reference sequence). V gave up 4 bases and J gave up 10 bases; unmatched junction bases: 6. This CDR3 spans 12 amino acids.

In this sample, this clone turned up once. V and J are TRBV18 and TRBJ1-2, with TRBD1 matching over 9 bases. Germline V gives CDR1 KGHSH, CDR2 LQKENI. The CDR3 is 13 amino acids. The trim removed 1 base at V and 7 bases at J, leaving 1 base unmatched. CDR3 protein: CASSPQGQGGYTF. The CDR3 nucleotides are TGTGCCAGCTCACCACAGGGACAGGGTGGCTACACCTTC.

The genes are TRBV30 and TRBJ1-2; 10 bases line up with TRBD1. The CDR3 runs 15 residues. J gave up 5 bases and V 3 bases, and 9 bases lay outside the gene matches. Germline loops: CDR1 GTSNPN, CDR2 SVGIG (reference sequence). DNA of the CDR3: TGTGCCTGGAGAGGACCGGGACAGGGGCTTTATGGCTACACCTTC. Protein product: CAWRGPGQGLYGYTF.

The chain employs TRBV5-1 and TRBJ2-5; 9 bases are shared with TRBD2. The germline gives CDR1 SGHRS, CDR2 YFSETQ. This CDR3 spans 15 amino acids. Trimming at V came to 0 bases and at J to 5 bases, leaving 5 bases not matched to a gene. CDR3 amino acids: CASSLAGLAGETQYF. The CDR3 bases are TGCGCCAGCAGCTTGGCGGGACTAGCAGGGGAGACCCAGTACTTC. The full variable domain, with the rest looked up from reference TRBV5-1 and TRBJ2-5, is KAGVTQTPRYLIKTRGQQVTLSCSPISGHRSVSWYQQTPGQGLQFLFEYFSETQRNKGNFPGRFSGRQFSNSRSEMNVSTLELGDSALYLCASSLAGLAGETQYFGPGTRLLVL.

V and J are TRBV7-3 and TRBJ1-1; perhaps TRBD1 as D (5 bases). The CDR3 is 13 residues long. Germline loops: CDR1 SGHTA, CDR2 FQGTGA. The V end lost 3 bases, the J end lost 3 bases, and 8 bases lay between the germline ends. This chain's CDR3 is CASSLDKHTEAFF. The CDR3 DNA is TGTGCCAGCAGCTTGGACAAGCACACTGAAGCTTTCTTT.

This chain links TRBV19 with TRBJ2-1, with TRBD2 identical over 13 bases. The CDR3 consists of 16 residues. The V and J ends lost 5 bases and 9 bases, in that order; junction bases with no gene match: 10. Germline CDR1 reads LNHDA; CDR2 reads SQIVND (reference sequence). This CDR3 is CASSRTSGGSQGEQFF. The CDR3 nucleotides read TGTGCCAGTAGTCGGACTAGCGGGGGCTCCCAAGGTGAGCAGTTCTTC.

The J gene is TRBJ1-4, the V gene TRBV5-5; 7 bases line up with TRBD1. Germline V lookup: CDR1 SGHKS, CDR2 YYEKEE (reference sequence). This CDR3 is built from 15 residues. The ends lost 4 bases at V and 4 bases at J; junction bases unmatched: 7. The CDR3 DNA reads TGTGCCAGCAGCCCTCGGGACAGCCGTAATGAAAAACTGTTTTTT. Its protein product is CASSPRDSRNEKLFF.